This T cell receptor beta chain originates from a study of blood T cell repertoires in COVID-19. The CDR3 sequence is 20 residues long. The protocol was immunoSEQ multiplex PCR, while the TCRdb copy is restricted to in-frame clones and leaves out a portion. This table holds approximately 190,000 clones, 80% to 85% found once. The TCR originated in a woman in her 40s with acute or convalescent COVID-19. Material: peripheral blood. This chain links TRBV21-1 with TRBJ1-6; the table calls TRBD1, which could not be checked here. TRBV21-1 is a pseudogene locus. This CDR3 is CASSKPQGDVGFVYNSPLHF. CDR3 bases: TGTGCCAGCAGCAAACCTCAGGGGGATGTCGGTTTTGTCTATAATTCACCCCTCCACTTT.